Presented here are 28 T cell receptor beta chains from one specimen sequenced in a study of human thymus T cells. Corrective cardiac operations yielded the resected thymus tissue. Only in-frame clones appear in the TCRdb table, and some are missing; sequencing was by immunoSEQ multiplex PCR. The sample holds around 120,000 clones; approximately 96% are singletons and the top ten take around 0.025%. The sample consisted of thymus tissue. All receptors come from a boy under two years old with a congenital heart defect but otherwise immunologically healthy.

The V call is TRBV18, the J call TRBJ2-3; TRBD2 aligns across 10 bases. Germline CDR1 KGHSH, CDR2 LQKENI. The CDR3 is made up of 14 amino acids. After removal of 3 bases from V and 3 bases from J, the junction contained 0 bases not matched to a gene. CDR3 bases: TGTGCCAGCTCACCGGGACTAGCGACAGATACGCAGTATTTT. Translated, it gives CASSPGLATDTQYF.

The chain employs TRBV5-1 and TRBJ1-5; 9 bases match TRBD1. V lost 4 bases and J lost 5; bases outside the gene matches: 4. Germline-derived CDR1 and CDR2 are SGHRS and YFSETQ. The CDR3 extends over 14 amino acids. The CDR3 protein is CASSGGQGDQPQHF. CDR3 DNA: TGCGCCAGCAGCGGGGGACAGGGCGATCAGCCCCAGCATTTT.

V gene TRBV4-1 combines with J gene TRBJ2-5, with TRBD1 matching over 7 bases. This CDR3 has 15 amino acids. J was trimmed by 2 bases and V by 4 bases; bases with no gene match: 7. Germline CDR1 reads MGHRA; CDR2 reads YSYEKL. CDR3 protein: CASSRTPGQQETQYF. The CDR3 DNA reads as TGCGCCAGCAGCCGAACACCGGGACAGCAAGAGACCCAGTACTTC.

V and J are TRBV5-1 and TRBJ1-1; possible D gene TRBD1, 6 bases. The V and J ends lost 1 base and 2 bases respectively, with 9 bases between them. Germline values: CDR1 SGHRS, CDR2 YFSETQ. This CDR3 has 14 residues. The CDR3 spells CASSLNRANTEAFF. The CDR3 DNA follows: TGCGCCAGCAGCTTGAACAGGGCCAACACTGAAGCTTTCTTT.

This chain links TRBV6-4 with TRBJ2-3, with D hard to call. This CDR3 region has 14 residues. With 0 bases removed from V and 4 bases from J, the gap between germline ends came to 8 bases. CDR1 is MRHNA, CDR2 SNTAGT, per germline. CDR3 coding DNA: TGTGCCAGCAGTGACTCCGGCGGCCCAGATACGCAGTATTTT. Residues: CASSDSGGPDTQYF.

This clone was seen only a few times. The genes are TRBV27 and TRBJ1-6; D is uncertain. Trimming cost V 3 bases and J 5 bases, with 2 bases left between them. The CDR3 loop spans 12 amino acids. Germline CDR1 MNHEY, CDR2 SMNVEV (reference sequence). CDR3 nucleotide sequence: TGTGCCAGCAGTTTTCATAATTCACCCCTCCACTTT. Translating gives CASSFHNSPLHF.

The V call is TRBV5-1, the J call TRBJ2-7, with a tentative D call TRBD2 (6 bases). V dropped 1 base and J dropped 6 bases, with 14 bases sitting between them. Germline V CDR1 and CDR2: SGHRS, YFSETQ. The CDR3 consists of 14 residues. CDR3 in amino acids: CASSLRDWSSEQYF. The CDR3 DNA reads as TGCGCCAGCAGCTTGAGGGACTGGTCTTCCGAGCAGTACTTC.

The chain uses TRBV7-9 and TRBJ2-7; tentatively, D is TRBD1 (5 bases). The germline V and J ends were trimmed by 5 bases and 0 bases, with 23 bases remaining between them. Germline-derived CDR1 and CDR2 are SEHNR and FQNEAQ (reference sequence). The CDR3 has 18 residues. CDR3 in DNA: TGTGCCAGCAGCCCCACCCCCCCGGACACAACAAACTCCTACGAGCAGTACTTC. Translated, it gives CASSPTPPDTTNSYEQYF.

This chain uses TRBV7-2 with TRBJ1-1; D unresolved. The germline V gene encodes CDR1 SGHTA and CDR2 FQGNSA. This CDR3 is built from 17 residues. V lost 1 base, J lost 1 base, and 16 bases lay in between. The CDR3 protein is CASSLGGKDQPNTEAFF. As DNA, the CDR3 is TGTGCCAGCAGCTTAGGAGGCAAGGACCAACCGAACACTGAAGCTTTCTTT. The whole variable domain, filled in from reference TRBV7-2 and TRBJ1-1, reads GAGVSQSPSNKVTEKGKDVELRCDPISGHTALYWYRQSLGQGLEFLIYFQGNSAPDKSGLPSDRFSAERTGGSVSTLTIQRTQQEDSAVYLCASSLGGKDQPNTEAFFGQGTRLTVV.

The V gene is TRBV5-4, the J gene TRBJ2-5; TRBD2 is a possible D gene (7 bases). With 2 bases removed from V and 0 bases from J, the gap between germline ends came to 11 bases. The CDR3 loop spans 15 amino acids. Germline V gene lookup returns CDR1 SGHNT and CDR2 YYREEE (reference sequence). The chain's CDR3 is CASSFWRGHQETQYF. In DNA, the CDR3 is TGTGCCAGCAGCTTCTGGCGGGGGCACCAAGAGACCCAGTACTTC.

The chain uses TRBV9 and TRBJ2-1; either TRBD1 or TRBD2 may supply D (5 bases each). Per the germline V gene, CDR1 is SGDLS and CDR2 is YYNGEE. There are 16 residues in the CDR3. Trimming took off 4 bases at V and 2 bases at J, with 16 bases between the two ends. CDR3 sequence (DNA): TGTGCCAGCAGCATGACCGGGGCCTTCCCCTACAATGAGCAGTTCTTC. Protein product: CASSMTGAFPYNEQFF.

CDR3 loop: CASSPRQTRNYGYTF. CDR3 DNA: TGTGCCAGTAGCCCCCGACAGACTCGAAACTATGGCTACACCTTC. The gene calls are TRBV19 and TRBJ1-2; TRBD1 might be the D (5 bases). In germline, CDR1 is LNHDA, CDR2 SQIVND (reference sequence). Trimming left V 6 bases short and J 2 bases short, with 16 bases between. The CDR3 has 15 amino acids. Looking up the rest from reference TRBV19 and TRBJ1-2 gives the full variable domain: DGGITQSPKYLFRKEGQNVTLSCEQNLNHDAMYWYRQDPGQGLRLIYYSQIVNDFQKGDIAEGYSVSREKKESFPLTVTSAQKNPTAFYLCASSPRQTRNYGYTFGSGTRLTVV.

The rearrangement links TRBV7-2 to TRBJ2-7, with D maybe TRBD1 (7 bases). Per germline, CDR1 SGHTA and CDR2 FQGNSA. V dropped 1 base and J dropped 0 bases, with 10 bases sitting between them. The CDR3 spans 15 residues. This CDR3 is CASSLGRDSSYEQYF. The CDR3 nucleotides are TGTGCCAGCAGCTTAGGGCGGGACAGCTCCTACGAGCAGTACTTC.

This chain links TRBV6-1 with TRBJ2-7; D possibly corresponds to TRBD1 (6 bases). From germline, CDR1 is MNHNS and CDR2 SASEGT. CDR3 size: 11 residues. The V end lost 8 bases, the J end lost 7 bases, and 12 bases lay between the germline ends. CDR3 sequence reads: CASLQGYEQYF. The DNA for the CDR3 is TGTGCCAGCCTACAGGGTTATGAGCAGTACTTC.

This clone was picked up one time. The rearrangement links TRBV9 to TRBJ2-7; no clear D. V lost 1 base to trimming and J lost 2 bases, with 7 bases between them. Germline V lookup: CDR1 SGDLS, CDR2 YYNGEE. The CDR3 consists of 13 residues. DNA of the CDR3: TGTGCCAGCAGCGTATCCCCCGCCTACGAGCAGTACTTC. Encoded protein: CASSVSPAYEQYF. Together with reference TRBV9 and TRBJ2-7, the CDR3 gives the full variable domain: DSGVTQTPKHLITATGQRVTLRCSPRSGDLSVYWYQQSLDQGLQFLIQYYNGEERAKGNILERFSAQQFPDLHSELNLSSLELGDSALYFCASSVSPAYEQYFGPGTRLTVT.

This clone showed up just once. The genes are TRBV6-1 and TRBJ2-1; D is ambiguous. The CDR3 covers 15 residues. V was trimmed by 6 bases and J by 4 bases, leaving 16 bases between them. CDR1 is MNHNS, CDR2 SASEGT, per germline. CDR3 amino acids: CASRTPPGKYNEQFF. In DNA form, the CDR3 reads TGTGCCAGCAGAACCCCCCCGGGTAAATACAATGAGCAGTTCTTC.

This clone was counted a single time. The chain has TRBV18 and TRBJ1-1, with D perhaps TRBD1 (5 bases). CDR1 and CDR2 (germline): KGHSH, LQKENI. V dropped 0 bases and J dropped 3 bases, with 20 bases sitting between them. The CDR3 runs 18 residues. Here the CDR3 reads CASSPPGQGKKGDTEAFF. CDR3 nucleotide sequence: TGTGCCAGCTCACCACCCGGGCAGGGAAAGAAAGGGGACACTGAAGCTTTCTTT.

This sequence joins TRBV6-5 and TRBJ1-3, with a weak D call TRBD1 (6 bases). The germline V gene encodes CDR1 MNHEY and CDR2 SVGAGI. This CDR3 is 14 amino acids long. Trimming pared 5 bases from V and 2 bases from J, leaving 10 bases between. The CDR3 loop is CASSHRETGNTIYF. For the CDR3, the DNA is TGTGCCAGCAGTCACAGGGAGACTGGAAACACCATATATTTT.

J is TRBJ2-6 and V is TRBV27; TRBD1 is a possible D gene (5 bases). V lost 6 bases, J lost 4 bases, and 13 bases lay in between. The germline CDR1 and CDR2 sequences are MNHEY and SMNVEV (reference sequence). This CDR3 has 15 residues. CDR3 protein: CASRERQSGANVLTF. CDR3 nucleotide sequence: TGTGCCAGCAGGGAAAGACAGTCCGGGGCCAACGTCCTGACTTTC.

The chain uses TRBV10-3 and TRBJ2-5; 12 bases are a match to TRBD2. The germline V gene has CDR1 ENHRY and CDR2 SYGVKD. V was clipped by 2 bases and J by 4 bases; unmatched bases: 5. This CDR3 is built from 16 residues. As DNA, the CDR3 is TGTGCCATCAGTGAGCCGACTAGCGGGGGTAGAGAGACCCAGTACTTC. Its translation is CAISEPTSGGRETQYF.

The chain uses TRBV6-5 and TRBJ1-2; TRBD1 matches 7 bases. CDR1 is MNHEY, CDR2 SVGAGI, per germline. The trim removed 2 bases at V and 6 bases at J, leaving 3 bases unmatched. This CDR3 is 13 amino acids long. DNA for the CDR3: TGTGCCAGCAGTTACGGCGACAGGGATGGCTACACCTTC. It translates to CASSYGDRDGYTF.

V is TRBV7-2 and J is TRBJ1-2, with a weak D call TRBD1 (6 bases). Germline CDR1 and CDR2: SGHTA and FQGNSA. V was pared by 2 bases and J by 8 bases, with 15 bases between. CDR3 length: 14 residues. CDR3 region: CASSLNSGARGYTF. As DNA, the CDR3 is TGTGCCAGCAGCTTAAATTCGGGGGCAAGGGGCTACACCTTC.

The chain uses TRBV5-8 and TRBJ2-2, with D unclear. Trimming took 5 bases from V and 10 from J, leaving 12 bases between them. Germline lookup yields CDR1 SGHTS and CDR2 YDEGEE. The CDR3 extends over 12 amino acids. Here the CDR3 reads CASRIGSEELFF. The CDR3 DNA follows: TGTGCCAGCAGAATAGGGTCGGAGGAGCTGTTTTTT.

The rearrangement uses TRBV4-1 and TRBJ2-7; D gene unclear. This CDR3 is built from 14 residues. The V gene lost 1 base and the J gene lost 4 bases, with 11 bases spanning the gap. Per the germline V gene, CDR1 is MGHRA and CDR2 is YSYEKL. The CDR3 nucleotides read TGCGCCAGCAGCCAAGGGAGCCCATCTTACGAGCAGTACTTC. Its translation is CASSQGSPSYEQYF.

This chain connects TRBV7-9 to TRBJ2-1, with TRBD2 matching over 14 bases. The length of the CDR3 is 17 residues. Per germline, CDR1 SEHNR and CDR2 FQNEAQ (reference sequence). V dropped 6 bases and J dropped 1; count of bases not matched to a gene: 5. The CDR3 here is CASRTSGGARSYNEQFF. CDR3 sequence (DNA): TGTGCCAGCAGGACTAGCGGGGGGGCCCGGTCCTACAATGAGCAGTTCTTC.

The V call is TRBV6-6, the J call TRBJ2-7; 11 bases map to TRBD2. Germline trimming cut 3 bases from V and 10 bases from J; bases unmatched to any gene: 2. The CDR3 covers 12 residues. Germline CDR1 MNHNY, CDR2 SVGAGI (reference sequence). The CDR3 loop reads CASSYLAGGQYF. As DNA, the CDR3 is TGTGCCAGCAGTTATCTAGCGGGGGGCCAGTACTTC.

The CDR3 sequence is CASSQSRQVPYNLNQPQHF. The CDR3 DNA reads TGTGCCAGCAGTCAGTCCCGACAGGTCCCTTACAATTTAAATCAGCCCCAGCATTTT. V and J are TRBV28 and TRBJ1-5, with D maybe TRBD1 (6 bases). The CDR3 is 19 residues long. The germline CDR1 and CDR2 sequences are MDHEN and SYDVKM. The V end lost 5 bases, the J end lost 4 bases, and 27 bases lay between the germline ends.

This clone was counted a few times. The chain recombines TRBV19 with TRBJ1-5; D not certain. Germline CDR1 and CDR2: LNHDA and SQIVND (reference sequence). Trimming removed 4 bases from V and 1 base from J, with 14 bases in between. The CDR3 is 16 amino acids. In DNA form, the CDR3 reads TGTGCCAGTAGTAGTGGGCGGCTAACGAGCAATCAGCCCCAGCATTTT. It translates to CASSSGRLTSNQPQHF.